Listed below are T cell receptor beta chains from one sample, sequenced in a study of graft-versus-host responses after intestinal transplantation. The data were produced by immunoSEQ multiplex PCR, yet TCRdb's version contains in-frame clones alone and is incomplete. The table includes just under 55,000 clones, less than 95% detected once. The material sequenced was PBMCs, taken roughly 95 weeks after intestinal transplant. All receptors come from a human patient who received an intestinal transplant, so some T cells may come from the graft donor. The CDR3 runs from the conserved cysteine through the conserved F or W. D genes are given only for firm matches. A clone size is listed for some rows: how often the clone was seen (once, few, many), or a class if it is expanded.

V gene	J gene	D gene	clone size	CDR3 DNA	CDR3 protein
TRBV19	TRBJ2-1	NA	NA	TGTGCCAGTAGTATTTGGCCAGCTAGTCTCAAATACTACAATGAGCAGTTCTTC	CASSIWPASLKYYNEQFF
TRBV5-1	TRBJ1-1	TRBD1	few	TGCGCCAGCAGTAACAGGGGTGATGAAGCTTTCTTT	CASSNRGDEAFF
TRBV2	TRBJ1-5	NA	NA	TGTGCCAGCAGTGCAAGTTATAGCAATCAGCCCCAGCATTTT	CASSASYSNQPQHF
TRBV19	TRBJ1-1	NA	medium-sized	TGTGCCAGTAGTATAGATCTATGGCAGTCAGCTTTCTTT	CASSIDLWQSAFF
TRBV30	TRBJ2-7	NA	NA	TGTGCCTGGGCCGCGAGTAGCGAGCAGTACTTC	CAWAASSEQYF
TRBV18	TRBJ2-5	NA	once	TGTGCCAGCTCCCTCATTCCGAGGCGGGGTAGTCTAGAGTACCAAGAGACCCAGTACTTC	CASSLIPRRGSLEYQETQYF
TRBV7-2	TRBJ2-1	TRBD2	NA	TGTGCCAGCAGGAGTACTAGCGGGGGCTACTACAATGAGCAGTTCTTC	CASRSTSGGYYNEQFF
TRBV5-6	TRBJ1-1	TRBD1	NA	TGTGCCAGCAGCTTTGGGGACAGGGGGCTCACTGAAGCTTTCTTT	CASSFGDRGLTEAFF
TRBV7-9	TRBJ2-5	NA	NA	TGTGCCAGCAGCCTTGCTCCAGAGACCCAGTACTTC	CASSLAPETQYF
TRBV14	TRBJ2-3	TRBD2	once	TGTGCCAGCAGCTCCGGACTAGTGAGCACAGATACGCAGTATTTT	CASSSGLVSTDTQYF
TRBV5-4	TRBJ2-2	NA	NA	TGTGCCAGCAGCTGGCCTTTGGGTCGGAACACCGGGGAGCTGTTTTTT	CASSWPLGRNTGELFF
TRBV5-1	TRBJ2-5	TRBD2	NA	TGCGCCAGCAGCTTCTCTAGCGGTCCCCAAGAGACCCAGTACTTC	CASSFSSGPQETQYF
TRBV5-6	TRBJ1-2	NA	NA	TGTGCCAGCAGCTTGGATGCTGGGGTCCACTATGGCTACACCTTC	CASSLDAGVHYGYTF
TRBV19	TRBJ1-2	NA	once	TGTGCCAGTAGGACTACTTACGGGGCCAACTATGGCTACACCTTC	CASRTTYGANYGYTF
TRBV11-1	TRBJ2-7	NA	NA	TGTGCCAGCAGCCGACAGACCACTACAAACTACGAGCAGTACTTC	CASSRQTTTNYEQYF
TRBV5-1	TRBJ1-1	TRBD1	NA	TGCGCCAGCAGCTCCCGACAGGGAGGGAACACTGAAGCTTTCTTT	CASSSRQGGNTEAFF